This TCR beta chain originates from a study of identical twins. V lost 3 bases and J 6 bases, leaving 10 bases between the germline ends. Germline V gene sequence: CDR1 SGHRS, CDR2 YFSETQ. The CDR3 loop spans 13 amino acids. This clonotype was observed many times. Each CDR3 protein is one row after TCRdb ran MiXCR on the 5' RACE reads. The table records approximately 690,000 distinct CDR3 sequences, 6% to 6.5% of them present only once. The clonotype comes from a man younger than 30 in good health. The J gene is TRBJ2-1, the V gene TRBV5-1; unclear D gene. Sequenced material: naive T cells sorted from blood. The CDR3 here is CASSSPLPNEQFF. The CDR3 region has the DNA TGCGCCAGCAGCTCGCCCCTCCCCAATGAGCAGTTCTTC. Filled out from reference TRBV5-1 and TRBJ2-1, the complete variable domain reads KAGVTQTPRYLIKTRGQQVTLSCSPISGHRSVSWYQQTPGQGLQFLFEYFSETQRNKGNFPGRFSGRQFSNSRSEMNVSTLELGDSALYLCASSSPLPNEQFFGPGTRLTVL.